The 3 T cell receptor beta chains listed next were all sequenced from one sample in a study of cytomegalovirus exposure and HLA in healthy donors. Use of 60 Vbeta and 13 Jbeta primers characterized the PCR. Assay used: immunoSEQ multiplex PCR; TCRdb lists only in-frame clones, some missing. The sample comprises approximately 160,000 clones, around 80% of which are singletons, and roughly 1.9% rests with the top ten. Sequences were obtained from PBMCs. These receptors all come from a human donor in good health.

Only a few counts were recorded for this clone. The CDR3 reads CASSSPFVLRRGGDEQFF. Written as DNA, the CDR3 is TGTGCCAGCAGTTCCCCGTTTGTTCTCCGAAGGGGGGGCGATGAGCAGTTCTTC. This chain joins TRBV27 and TRBJ2-1; perhaps TRBD2 as D (7 bases). CDR1 and CDR2 (germline): MNHEY, SMNVEV (reference sequence). With 4 bases removed from V and 8 bases from J, the gap between germline ends came to 27 bases. This CDR3 region has 18 residues.

The chain carries TRBV7-2 and TRBJ1-1; TRBD1 matches at 7 bases. J gave up 0 bases and V 2 bases, and 3 bases lay outside the gene matches. Per germline, CDR1 SGHTA and CDR2 FQGNSA. The CDR3 runs to 15 residues. The CDR3 region is CASSLQGGLNTEAFF. CDR3 nucleotide sequence: TGTGCCAGCAGCTTACAGGGGGGACTGAACACTGAAGCTTTCTTT.

This chain joins TRBV7-8 and TRBJ2-3; maybe TRBD2 (7 bases). The CDR3 extends over 14 amino acids. The ends were cut back, 5 bases at V and 6 bases at J, with 15 bases in the middle. Germline V gene data show CDR1 as SGHVS and CDR2 as FQNEAQ. CDR3 sequence reads: CASSVRGATDTQYF. The DNA for the CDR3 is TGTGCCAGCAGCGTCCGGGGGGCAACTGATACGCAGTATTTT. Full variable domain (rest looked up from reference TRBV7-8 and TRBJ2-3): GAGVSQSPRYKVAKRGQDVALRCDPISGHVSLFWYQQALGQGPEFLTYFQNEAQLDKSGLPSDRFFAERPEGSVSTLKIQRTQQEDSAVYLCASSVRGATDTQYFGPGTRLTVL.